These T cell receptor beta chains were read from a single sample in a study of post-analysis software for immune sequencing data. TCRdb redid the calling of the PCR reads with MiXCR, one entry per CDR3 protein. This sample has about 820,000 distinct CDR3 sequences; about 53% occur once, and the top ten carry 4.6%. The sample comprised blood. The origin of the receptors is a girl aged 5 to 17 with multiple sclerosis. CDR3s include the opening cysteine and the closing phenylalanine or tryptophan. A D gene is named only where the DNA matches it firmly. The size of a clone is reported for some rows only, either as once, few or many, or as a class for expanded clones.

few | TRBJ2-3 | . | TRBV6-5 | CASRSTGADTQYF | TGTGCCAGCAGGAGCACGGGGGCAGATACGCAGTATTTT
. | TRBJ1-1 | . | TRBV2 | CASTLDRQSEAFF | TGTGCCAGCACCCTAGACAGGCAATCTGAAGCTTTCTTT
few | TRBJ2-7 | TRBD1 | TRBV3-1 | CASSQRGQGDEQYF | TGTGCCAGCAGCCAAAGAGGGCAGGGGGACGAGCAGTACTTC
. | TRBJ1-1 | . | TRBV9 | CASSVVGDSPGAFF | TGTGCCAGCAGCGTAGTCGGGGACTCCCCCGGAGCTTTCTTT
. | TRBJ1-1 | . | TRBV14 | CASSQRRERNEAFF | TGTGCCAGCAGTCAAAGAAGGGAACGTAATGAAGCTTTCTTT
. | TRBJ2-3 | . | TRBV20-1 | CSADQLRGGTDTQYF | TGCAGTGCCGACCAATTAAGGGGTGGCACAGATACGCAGTATTTT
few | TRBJ2-5 | TRBD2 | TRBV29-1 | CSVDHRTSGKETQYF | TGCAGCGTTGACCATCGGACTAGCGGTAAAGAGACCCAGTACTTC
. | TRBJ2-4 | . | TRBV5-1 | CASSLEGAQNIQYF | TGCGCCAGCAGCTTGGAGGGAGCCCAAAACATTCAGTACTTC
. | TRBJ2-7 | . | TRBV20-1 | CSAREGHWEQYF | TGCAGTGCTAGAGAGGGACATTGGGAGCAGTACTTC
. | TRBJ2-5 | . | TRBV11-3 | CASSPGGGGPRETQYF | TGTGCCAGCAGCCCTGGTGGAGGGGGCCCTAGGGAGACCCAGTACTTC
many | TRBJ2-7 | . | TRBV29-1 | CSARGGGGEQYF | TGCAGCGCCCGAGGGGGAGGCGGCGAGCAGTACTTC
. | TRBJ2-7 | TRBD1 | TRBV3-1 | CASSSRTGANIRYEQYF | TGTGCCAGCAGCAGCCGGACAGGGGCAAATATACGCTACGAGCAGTACTTC
few | TRBJ1-1 | TRBD1 | TRBV29-1 | CSAGQGETEAFF | TGCAGCGCTGGACAGGGGGAAACTGAAGCTTTCTTT
few | TRBJ2-1 | . | TRBV10-3 | CAIEGGPFQDEQFF | TGTGCCATCGAAGGAGGGCCATTTCAGGATGAGCAGTTCTTC
. | TRBJ2-7 | . | TRBV18 | CASSPLNRAGAGKWLTYEQYF | TGTGCCAGCTCACCTCTAAATCGGGCCGGGGCGGGGAAGTGGCTTACCTACGAGCAGTACTTC
. | TRBJ1-2 | . | TRBV27 | CASNQTEGYGYTF | TGTGCCAGCAACCAGACAGAGGGCTATGGCTACACCTTC
. | TRBJ1-2 | TRBD1 | TRBV5-1 | CASSFGTGGPYGYTF | TGCGCCAGCAGCTTTGGGACAGGGGGCCCCTATGGCTACACCTTC
. | TRBJ2-1 | TRBD1 | TRBV20-1 | CSARLETGPYNEQFF | TGCAGTGCTAGACTTGAGACAGGGCCCTACAATGAGCAGTTCTTC
. | TRBJ2-7 | . | TRBV5-1 | CASRVYSGYEQYF | TGCGCCAGCAGAGTCTACTCAGGCTACGAGCAGTACTTC
few | TRBJ2-7 | . | TRBV29-1 | CSVGPPPGRSYEQYF | TGCAGCGTTGGCCCCCCGCCGGGGAGATCCTACGAGCAGTACTTC
few | TRBJ1-2 | . | TRBV7-8 | CASSLGPGPSYGYTF | TGTGCCAGCAGCTTAGGTCCAGGGCCTAGCTATGGCTACACCTTC
. | TRBJ2-7 | . | TRBV12-3/TRBV12-4 | CASSLGISGSHEQYF | TGTGCCAGCAGTTTGGGTATATCGGGTTCCCACGAGCAGTACTTC
. | TRBJ2-7 | . | TRBV5-4 | CASSSAQGPYEQYF | TGTGCCAGCAGCTCCGCTCAGGGGCCCTACGAGCAGTACTTC
. | TRBJ1-1 | . | TRBV6-5 | CASSYSGIEAFF | TGTGCCAGCAGTTACTCGGGGATTGAAGCTTTCTTT
few | TRBJ2-3 | TRBD2 | TRBV7-9 | CASSRLAGERDTQYF | TGTGCCAGCAGCCGCCTAGCGGGAGAGCGGGATACGCAGTATTTT
few | TRBJ2-5 | TRBD1 | TRBV12-3/TRBV12-4 | CASSFRQGAQETQYF | TGTGCCAGCAGTTTCCGGCAGGGGGCGCAAGAGACCCAGTACTTC
few | TRBJ1-2 | . | TRBV12-3/TRBV12-4 | CASSFQGQGGYTF | TGTGCCAGCAGTTTTCAGGGGCAGGGGGGCTACACCTTC
. | TRBJ2-5 | . | TRBV2 | CASSEGRTQETQYF | TGTGCCAGCAGTGAAGGCAGGACCCAAGAGACCCAGTACTTC
. | TRBJ2-1 | . | TRBV14 | CASSQDDLYNEQFF | TGTGCCAGCAGCCAAGATGACTTGTACAATGAGCAGTTCTTC
. | TRBJ2-5 | . | TRBV28 | CASSFPGDQYF | TGTGCCAGCAGTTTCCCTGGGGACCAGTACTTC
. | TRBJ2-7 | . | TRBV20-1 | CSARDYSGVYEQYF | TGCAGTGCTAGAGATTATTCGGGAGTCTACGAGCAGTACTTC
. | TRBJ2-7 | TRBD1 | TRBV19 | CASSPTGTVSYEQYF | TGTGCCAGTAGTCCAACCGGGACAGTCTCCTACGAGCAGTACTTC
. | TRBJ2-1 | . | TRBV20-1 | CRAEDLYNEQFF | TGCAGGGCTGAGGACTTATACAATGAGCAGTTCTTC
. | TRBJ2-3 | TRBD2 | TRBV5-1 | CASSKREVPDTQYF | TGCGCCAGCTCGAAACGGGAGGTACCAGATACGCAGTATTTT
. | TRBJ1-5 | . | TRBV27 | CASSLKVNQPQHF | TGTGCCAGCAGTTTAAAAGTGAATCAGCCCCAGCATTTT
. | TRBJ1-2 | . | TRBV28 | CASSVGSTDNYGYTF | TGTGCCAGCAGTGTCGGATCCACCGATAACTATGGCTACACCTTC
once | TRBJ1-1 | TRBD1 | TRBV6-1 | CASANDRVRNTEAFF | TGTGCCAGCGCAAATGACAGGGTCAGGAACACTGAAGCTTTCTTT
many | TRBJ2-6 | . | TRBV29-1 | CSVEVEGSGANVLTF | TGCAGCGTTGAAGTAGAAGGATCTGGGGCCAACGTCCTGACTTTC
. | TRBJ2-1 | . | TRBV20-1 | CSGVTMGTVNEQFF | TGCAGTGGCGTGACTATGGGGACTGTCAATGAGCAGTTCTTC
. | TRBJ2-5 | . | TRBV30 | CAWSRGSQETQYF | TGTGCCTGGAGTCGGGGGTCCCAAGAGACCCAGTACTTC
. | TRBJ2-5 | . | TRBV5-1 | CASSLEPYRGETQYF | TGCGCCAGCAGCTTGGAACCCTATAGAGGAGAGACCCAGTACTTC